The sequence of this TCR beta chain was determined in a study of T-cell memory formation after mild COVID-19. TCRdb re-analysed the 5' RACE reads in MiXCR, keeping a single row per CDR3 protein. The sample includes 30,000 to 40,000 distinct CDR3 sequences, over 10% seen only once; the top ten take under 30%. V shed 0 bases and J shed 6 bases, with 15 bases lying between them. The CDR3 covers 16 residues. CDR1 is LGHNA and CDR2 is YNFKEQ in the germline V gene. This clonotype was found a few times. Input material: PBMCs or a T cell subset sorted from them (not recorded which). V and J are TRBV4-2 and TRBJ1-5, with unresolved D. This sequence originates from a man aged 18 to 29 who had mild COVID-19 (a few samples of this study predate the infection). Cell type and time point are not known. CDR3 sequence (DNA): TGTGCCAGCAGCCAAGATACGGGAAGCCAGAGTCAGCCCCAGCATTTT. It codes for CASSQDTGSQSQPQHF.